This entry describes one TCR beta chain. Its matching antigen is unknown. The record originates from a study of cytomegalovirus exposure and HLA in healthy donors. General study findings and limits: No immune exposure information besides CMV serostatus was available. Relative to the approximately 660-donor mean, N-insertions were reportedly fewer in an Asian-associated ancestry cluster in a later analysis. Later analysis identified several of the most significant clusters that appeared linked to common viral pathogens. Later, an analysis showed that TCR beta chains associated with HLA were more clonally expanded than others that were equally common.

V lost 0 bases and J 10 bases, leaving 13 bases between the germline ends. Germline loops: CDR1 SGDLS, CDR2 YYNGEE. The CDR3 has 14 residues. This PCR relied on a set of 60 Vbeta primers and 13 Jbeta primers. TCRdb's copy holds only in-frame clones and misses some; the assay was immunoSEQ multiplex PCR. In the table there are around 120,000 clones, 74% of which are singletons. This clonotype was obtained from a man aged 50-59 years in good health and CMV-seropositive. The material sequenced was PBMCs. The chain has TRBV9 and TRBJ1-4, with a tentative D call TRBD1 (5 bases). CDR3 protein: CASSVEGQGRKLFF. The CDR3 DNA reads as TGTGCCAGCAGCGTAGAAGGGCAGGGTAGAAAACTGTTTTTT.